This is a list of T cell receptor beta chains from one sample in a study of breast tumors, draining lymph nodes, adjacent tissues. MiXCR was run by TCRdb on the multiplex PCR reads, yielding one entry per CDR3 protein. Here the sample spans 200,000 to 250,000 distinct CDR3 sequences, about 30% being singletons. Sequenced material: axillary lymph node tissue. These receptor sequences come from a female donor with breast cancer. Some clones in this sample may be carry-over from other donors' samples. The conserved cysteine and the conserved F or W are not part of the CDR3 here.

>TRBV6-1
ASSERGASGNTIY
>TRBV6-6
ASGHGDRALGEQF
>TRBV20-1
SARGQGGRGYTEAF
>TRBV3-1
ASSQDELGTGYTGELF
>TRBV14
ASSQDSGRGYYNEQF
>TRBV2
ASYRSGTASSYEQY
>TRBV5-1
ASSLNGRGETQY
>TRBV7-9
ASSLVGYETQY
>TRBV18
ASSPYGASGEQY
>TRBV5-1
VSSLVGRDNTNAIY
>TRBV28
ASRFGVGSSYNEQF
>TRBV18
ASSPLGFTSSYEQY
>TRBV5-1
ASSLTLNYGYT
>TRBV6-6
ASTNNGRGRGQPQH
>TRBV7-9
ASSLGLAGRTLTDTQY
>TRBV19
ASSIDGVLSGGPTYNEQF
>TRBV19
ASSILSGRVNEQF
>TRBV7-9
ASSQEDNGYEQY
>TRBV5-6
ASSLTRPNYGYT
>TRBV5-1
ASGSTGGGDTQY
>TRBV2
ASGGGGSEMTEQF
>TRBV18
ASSRAGGSTDTQY
>TRBV7-2
ASSPGTVSYEQY
>TRBV7-9
ASSLSGQAYEQY
>TRBV7-2
ASSLKRGNEQY
>TRBV9
ASSVAPGGYGYT
>TRBV2
ASRGRSGMNTEAF
>TRBV11-2
ASSLGGLYEQY
>TRBV5-1
ASSLDQGDTQY
>TRBV24-1
ATSVGQTYGYT
>TRBV27
ASSLFSDVTEAF
>TRBV12-3/TRBV12-4
ASSLLAGVSYNEQF
>TRBV20-1
SARAGQGIRKNEKLF
>TRBV15
ATSRDLRGNQPQH
>TRBV25-1
ASSRPRGGTGELF
>TRBV7-2
ASGHGQNYNEQF
>TRBV7-2
ASIEAANTGELF
>TRBV24-1
ATSAREGTANSPLH
>TRBV5-1
ASSLRTGSSYEQY
>TRBV18
ASSPDRRQFSGANVLT
>TRBV20-1
SAQRQGIPYEQY
>TRBV12-3/TRBV12-4
ASRQGLGNTIY
>TRBV10-1
ASTDRDSNQPQH
>TRBV11-2
ASSHQREWGADTQY
>TRBV7-2
ASSFAAGNEQY
>TRBV5-8
ASSFNTDPFEKLF
>TRBV4-1
ASTPQPLVDAYEQY
>TRBV18
ASSEVTNQPQH
>TRBV19
ASSRGQGGYEQY
>TRBV5-1
ASSLGQGYRNTIY
>TRBV2
TSSEKLF
>TRBV20-1
SARRTSGAETQY
>TRBV20-1
SAREGGLAGQNEQF
>TRBV10-3
AIREGPGIEQY
>TRBV29-1
SVGLAGGETQY
>TRBV30
AWRTGGYGYT
>TRBV7-2
ASSLLGRTSGSFLRWTRY